The clone carrying this T cell receptor (beta chain) was seen only a few times. Antigen: not known. This sample stems from a study of T cell repertoires in cytomegalovirus infection. Study background: CMV infection and matching HLA type were both indicated by public TCR beta signatures. Study-wide points: Summed public TCR beta family frequency identified CMV carriers bearing the relevant HLA.

MiXCR, applied by TCRdb to the reads, yields one record per CDR3 protein. The sample contains under 200,000 distinct CDR3 sequences, roughly 20% of which appear only once. The specimen comprised CD8+ T cells from cultured PBMCs, sampled from culture after CMV antigen stimulation. The sequence was collected from a human donor in good health (CMV status not recorded). Some clones in this sample may be carry-over from other donors' samples.

The CDR3 loop reads CSARDLQPSVGYEQYF. As DNA, the CDR3 is TGCAGTGCTAGAGATCTCCAGCCGTCTGTGGGTTACGAGCAGTACTTC. The chain links TRBV20-1 to TRBJ2-7; no firm D call. The V and J ends lost 0 bases and 4 bases respectively, with 19 bases between them. This CDR3 is 16 amino acids long. Germline V gene data show CDR1 as DFQATT and CDR2 as SNEGSKA (reference sequence).